The rows below give T cell receptor beta chains drawn from one sample of a study of T cells in localized non-small cell lung cancer. Repertoires were generated with immunoSEQ multiplex PCR, while TCRdb's copy carries only in-frame clones and drops some. The table lists around 91,000 clones, roughly 87% of them singletons. The sequences come from peripheral blood, collected before any cancer treatment. The receptors derive from a man between 40 and 75 years old with stage I squamous cell lung carcinoma. Each CDR3 is given with its conserved first and last residue. D genes are given only for firm matches. Size is omitted from some rows. Given values are once, few, many or a class for expanded clones.

cdr3_nt: TGTGCCAGAAGCATTCACGCAACTCGTCATCAGCCCCAGCATTTT
cdr3_aa: CARSIHATRHQPQHF
d_call: NA
v_call: TRBV5-3
clone_size: once
j_call: TRBJ1-5

cdr3_nt: TGCGCCAGCAGCTCATCCGGGACGGAGACCTACGAGCAGTACTTC
cdr3_aa: CASSSSGTETYEQYF
d_call: NA
v_call: TRBV5-1
clone_size: NA
j_call: TRBJ2-7

cdr3_nt: TGTGCCAGCAGCCCGGGACAGGGGGCACGGCAAGAGACCCAGTACTTC
cdr3_aa: CASSPGQGARQETQYF
d_call: TRBD1
v_call: TRBV7-7
clone_size: NA
j_call: TRBJ2-5

cdr3_nt: TGTGCCAGCAGCACGACCCGGAGGGGATTGGGAACTAATGAAAAACTGTTTTTT
cdr3_aa: CASSTTRRGLGTNEKLFF
d_call: NA
v_call: TRBV11-3
clone_size: NA
j_call: TRBJ1-4

cdr3_nt: TGTGCCAGTAGACCCTCCGGGGAAAAACTGTTTTTT
cdr3_aa: CASRPSGEKLFF
d_call: NA
v_call: TRBV19
clone_size: NA
j_call: TRBJ1-4

cdr3_nt: TGCGCCAGCAGCCTACTCAAGGCGGGAGCTGAAGCTTTCTTT
cdr3_aa: CASSLLKAGAEAFF
d_call: NA
v_call: TRBV4-1
clone_size: NA
j_call: TRBJ1-1

cdr3_nt: TGTGCCAGCAGTTACTCAGCAGGGGGCGCAAACACCATATATTTT
cdr3_aa: CASSYSAGGANTIYF
d_call: TRBD1
v_call: TRBV6-5
clone_size: NA
j_call: TRBJ1-3

cdr3_nt: TGTGCCAGCAGTGAAGCCGGGGGGATGAACACTGAAGCTTTCTTT
cdr3_aa: CASSEAGGMNTEAFF
d_call: NA
v_call: TRBV6-1
clone_size: NA
j_call: TRBJ1-1

cdr3_nt: TGCAGCGTGGGGGGACTCCCGGAGAGCACAGATACGCAGTATTTT
cdr3_aa: CSVGGLPESTDTQYF
d_call: NA
v_call: TRBV29-1
clone_size: NA
j_call: TRBJ2-3

cdr3_nt: TGTGCCAGCAGTTTGGGGGGGGCAGCCCCGAACACTGAAGCTTTCTTT
cdr3_aa: CASSLGGAAPNTEAFF
d_call: NA
v_call: TRBV28
clone_size: NA
j_call: TRBJ1-1

cdr3_nt: TGTGCCAGCAGCCAATTGAACACCGGGGAGCTGTTTTTT
cdr3_aa: CASSQLNTGELFF
d_call: NA
v_call: TRBV7-6
clone_size: few
j_call: TRBJ2-2

cdr3_nt: TGTGCCGGCAGACAGGCCGATGGTGCTGAAGCTTTCTTT
cdr3_aa: CAGRQADGAEAFF
d_call: NA
v_call: TRBV28
clone_size: NA
j_call: TRBJ1-1

cdr3_nt: TGTGCCACTCACCAGAGGCTAGCGCGGGATCCCTACAATGAGCAGTTCTTC
cdr3_aa: CATHQRLARDPYNEQFF
d_call: NA
v_call: TRBV28
clone_size: NA
j_call: TRBJ2-1

cdr3_nt: TGTGCCAGCAGTTACACACGGGGAGACGATGGCTACACCTTC
cdr3_aa: CASSYTRGDDGYTF
d_call: NA
v_call: TRBV6-6
clone_size: few
j_call: TRBJ1-2

cdr3_nt: TGTGCCAGCTTCAACCGGGGGCTAAGGCCCGGGGGGGACTACGAGCAGTACTTC
cdr3_aa: CASFNRGLRPGGDYEQYF
d_call: TRBD2
v_call: TRBV28
clone_size: NA
j_call: TRBJ2-7

cdr3_nt: TGTGCCAGCAGTGCCCCGGGAGCCAGGTCCTACGAGCAGTACTTC
cdr3_aa: CASSAPGARSYEQYF
d_call: NA
v_call: TRBV25-1
clone_size: NA
j_call: TRBJ2-7

cdr3_nt: TGCGCCAGCAGTCAAGGACAGGGAACATGGCAAGAGACCCAGTACTTC
cdr3_aa: CASSQGQGTWQETQYF
d_call: TRBD1
v_call: TRBV4-1
clone_size: NA
j_call: TRBJ2-5

cdr3_nt: TGTGCCAGCAGCTTAATAGTGAGGACAGGGAAAACAGATACGCAGTATTTT
cdr3_aa: CASSLIVRTGKTDTQYF
d_call: TRBD1
v_call: TRBV5-6
clone_size: few
j_call: TRBJ2-3

cdr3_nt: TGCGCCAGCAGCTTGGCCCCGACAGGATCTACTACGCAGTATTTT
cdr3_aa: CASSLAPTGSTTQYF
d_call: NA
v_call: TRBV5-1
clone_size: NA
j_call: TRBJ2-3

cdr3_nt: TGTGCCAGCAGCTTAGACGACTTC
cdr3_aa: CASSLDDF
d_call: NA
v_call: TRBV7-2
clone_size: few
j_call: TRBJ1-2

cdr3_nt: TGTGCCAGCAGCTTGGGCACTAGCGGGGGGGCCAATGAGCAGTTCTTC
cdr3_aa: CASSLGTSGGANEQFF
d_call: TRBD2
v_call: TRBV5-4
clone_size: few
j_call: TRBJ2-1

cdr3_nt: TGTGCCAGCAGGGAATCCGACAGGGGTCTACAAGAGACCCAGTACTTC
cdr3_aa: CASRESDRGLQETQYF
d_call: TRBD1
v_call: TRBV6-1
clone_size: NA
j_call: TRBJ2-5

cdr3_nt: TGTGCCTGTCGCGGCAGGAGCACAGATACGCAGTATTTT
cdr3_aa: CACRGRSTDTQYF
d_call: NA
v_call: TRBV5-4
clone_size: NA
j_call: TRBJ2-3

cdr3_nt: TGCGCCAGCAGCTTGCCCAGCAGAGAAGCTTTCTTT
cdr3_aa: CASSLPSREAFF
d_call: NA
v_call: TRBV5-1
clone_size: NA
j_call: TRBJ1-1

cdr3_nt: TGTGCCAGCAGGGATACAGGGGGGAGCTATGGCTACACCTTC
cdr3_aa: CASRDTGGSYGYTF
d_call: TRBD1
v_call: TRBV6-1
clone_size: once
j_call: TRBJ1-2

cdr3_nt: TGTGCCAGCAGCGAAACAGGGATCCACGAGCAGTACTTC
cdr3_aa: CASSETGIHEQYF
d_call: NA
v_call: TRBV7-9
clone_size: NA
j_call: TRBJ2-7

cdr3_nt: TGTGCCAGCAGCCTCACAGATACGCAGTATTTT
cdr3_aa: CASSLTDTQYF
d_call: NA
v_call: TRBV6-5
clone_size: NA
j_call: TRBJ2-3

cdr3_nt: TGCGCCAGCAGCTCCCAAGGAACAGGGGGCAATTCACCCCTCCACTTT
cdr3_aa: CASSSQGTGGNSPLHF
d_call: TRBD1
v_call: TRBV5-1
clone_size: NA
j_call: TRBJ1-6

cdr3_nt: TGTGCCAGCAGTGAATTTTACGAGCAGTACTTC
cdr3_aa: CASSEFYEQYF
d_call: NA
v_call: TRBV2
clone_size: NA
j_call: TRBJ2-7

cdr3_nt: TGTGCCAGTAGTCCTTCAGGGGCGAACACTGAAGCTTTCTTT
cdr3_aa: CASSPSGANTEAFF
d_call: NA
v_call: TRBV19
clone_size: few
j_call: TRBJ1-1

cdr3_nt: TGTGCCAGCAGCCCGGGACAGGGGCGCACAGATACGCAGTATTTT
cdr3_aa: CASSPGQGRTDTQYF
d_call: TRBD1
v_call: TRBV7-7
clone_size: few
j_call: TRBJ2-3

cdr3_nt: TGTGCCAGTATAGGGGTAGCGGGGTCGGATACGCAGTATTTT
cdr3_aa: CASIGVAGSDTQYF
d_call: TRBD2
v_call: TRBV28
clone_size: NA
j_call: TRBJ2-3

cdr3_nt: TGTGCCAGCAGTCCAGGGCCCCGGGGCTACACCTTC
cdr3_aa: CASSPGPRGYTF
d_call: NA
v_call: TRBV6-5
clone_size: NA
j_call: TRBJ1-2

cdr3_nt: TGTGCCAGCAGTGAGAGGGGCAGGCGGAATCAGCCCCAGCATTTT
cdr3_aa: CASSERGRRNQPQHF
d_call: NA
v_call: TRBV6-1
clone_size: NA
j_call: TRBJ1-5

cdr3_nt: TGTGCCAGCAGCTTGGGACGGCAGAACACTGAAGCTTTCTTT
cdr3_aa: CASSLGRQNTEAFF
d_call: NA
v_call: TRBV7-2
clone_size: NA
j_call: TRBJ1-1

cdr3_nt: TGTGCCAGCAGTGGTGCGGGGCAGTCGCACCTAGCTAACTATGGCTACACCTTC
cdr3_aa: CASSGAGQSHLANYGYTF
d_call: NA
v_call: TRBV9
clone_size: NA
j_call: TRBJ1-2

cdr3_nt: TGTGCCAGCAGTGAAGCGGTAGGGCATAATTCACCCCTCCACTTT
cdr3_aa: CASSEAVGHNSPLHF
d_call: NA
v_call: TRBV6-1
clone_size: NA
j_call: TRBJ1-6

cdr3_nt: TGTGCCAGTAGTCTCCTCGGGGACAGGTTCTCTTACACTGAAGCTTTCTTT
cdr3_aa: CASSLLGDRFSYTEAFF
d_call: TRBD1
v_call: TRBV19
clone_size: NA
j_call: TRBJ1-1

cdr3_nt: TGCGCCAGCAGCTTGAACGGGATGAACACTGAAGCTTTCTTT
cdr3_aa: CASSLNGMNTEAFF
d_call: NA
v_call: TRBV5-1
clone_size: NA
j_call: TRBJ1-1